This TCR beta chain was found in a study of regulatory T cells in long-lasting Graves disease. Study observations and caveats: Sample size was small, which may have lowered accuracy.

Time point given: newly diagnosed GD, antithyroid drugs for less than 3 months. PBMCs were the source of the RNA used for TCR sequencing. In this sample, this clonotype turned up many times. Its antigen is as yet unknown. Building of the TCR beta libraries involved iRepertoire HTBI primers and Arm-PCR of CDR3 regions. One entry per CDR3 protein results from TCRdb running MiXCR on the multiplex PCR reads. This table has about 500,000 distinct CDR3 sequences, 15% to 20% appearing once. The CDR3 length is 15 residues. Trimming took 7 bases from V and 2 from J, leaving 15 bases between them. Germline assignment: CDR1 SNHLY and CDR2 FYNNEI. These same records also appear under a second study, on T cells in Graves' hyperthyroidism and ophthalmopathy. From that second work: Researchers defined stable Graves' hyperthyroidism as no ophthalmopathy progression within 18 months. Expanded thyroid clonotypes (above 0.001) were mostly also found in blood. Ophthalmopathy was model-predicted a median roughly six months pre-onset.

The rearrangement links TRBV2 to TRBJ1-5, with a possible D match to TRBD1 (5 bases). The sequence was obtained from a man aged 35-49 years with Graves disease. The specimen comprised peripheral blood mononuclear cells (PBMCs), sampled at new diagnosis, from a patient treated with antithyroid drugs. CDR3 amino acids: CASTGVGVGNQPQHF. CDR3 bases: TGTGCCAGCACCGGGGTAGGGGTCGGCAATCAGCCCCAGCATTTT.